One sample yielded the 16 T cell receptor beta chains listed below, sequenced in a study of shared clonotypes between healthy human individuals. Clones were read by immunoSEQ multiplex PCR, and TCRdb kept only the in-frame ones, dropping some. This repertoire shows some 1.1 million clones, around 77% found once; its top ten account for roughly 0.9%. The material sequenced was memory CD4+ T cells from PBMCs. Subset meaning: CD45RA-negative fraction. These receptors came from a man between 18 and 29 years old in good health. Some clones in this sample may be carry-over from other donors' samples.

V is TRBV29-1 and J is TRBJ1-5, with D perhaps TRBD1 (5 bases). The CDR3 extends over 14 amino acids. The germline V gene encodes CDR1 SQVTM and CDR2 ANQGSEA. The ends were cut back, 6 bases at V and 1 base at J, with 13 bases in the middle. DNA of the CDR3: TGCAGCGTCACTGATGGGGGGAGCAATCAGCCCCAGCATTTT. The encoded protein is CSVTDGGSNQPQHF.

This clone has a single count. At one end, the junction sequence differs from germline, possibly due to a read error. The J gene is TRBJ2-7, the V gene TRBV27; tentatively, D is TRBD1 or TRBD2 (5 bases each). This CDR3 region has 15 residues. Germline lookup yields CDR1 MNHEY and CDR2 SMNVEV (reference sequence). Written as DNA, the CDR3 is TGTGCCAGCAGTCAGACTTGGGGGACCCTCGAAGAGCAGCACTTC. Encoded protein: CASSQTWGTLEEQHF.

Only one count was recorded for this clone. This chain links TRBV7-3 with TRBJ2-1; 11 bases line up with TRBD2. Per the germline V gene, CDR1 is SGHTA and CDR2 is FQGTGA. The CDR3 loop spans 15 amino acids. With V trimmed by 5 bases and J by 2 bases, 2 bases remained unmatched. In nucleotides, the CDR3 is TGTGCCAGCAGCACGACTAGCGGGACCTACAATGAGCAGTTCTTC. Protein sequence: CASSTTSGTYNEQFF.

The CDR3 sequence is CSVGVTGVWETQYF. DNA for the CDR3: TGCAGCGTTGGAGTGACAGGGGTATGGGAGACCCAGTACTTC. This chain connects TRBV29-1 to TRBJ2-5; 8 nucleotides agree with TRBD1. Looked up from germline, CDR1 is SQVTM and CDR2 is ANQGSEA. The J segment lost 5 bases and the V segment lost 4 bases, leaving 9 bases of the junction unmatched. The CDR3 has 14 residues.

This clone was detected once. A much larger clone lies a single base off, so this may be a read error. This chain joins TRBV30 and TRBJ2-5, with D perhaps assigned TRBD1 or TRBD2 (6 bases each). This CDR3 is 13 amino acids long. Per germline, CDR1 GTSNPN and CDR2 SVGIG (reference sequence). Trimming removed 3 bases from V and 7 bases from J, with 15 bases in between. The CDR3 spells CAWSGTRGGTQYF. The CDR3 nucleotides read TGTGCCTGGAGCGGGACTCGAGGGGGGACCCAGTACTTC. The variable domain in full, with the rest retrieved from reference TRBV30 and TRBJ2-5, is SQTIHQWPATLVQPVGSPLSLECTVEGTSNPNLYWYRQAAGRGLQLLFYSVGIGQISSEVPQNLSASRPQDRQFILSSKKLLLSDSGFYLCAWSGTRGGTQYFGPGTRLLVL.

This clone occurred once. The rearrangement uses TRBV28 and TRBJ1-2, with a possible D match to TRBD1 (6 bases). V was pared by 7 bases and J by 4 bases, with 16 bases between. This CDR3 spans 14 amino acids. Per germline, CDR1 MDHEN and CDR2 SYDVKM. The CDR3 reads CASNDYRDVYGYTF. CDR3 DNA sequence: TGTGCCAGCAACGATTACAGGGACGTCTATGGCTACACCTTC.

The chain employs TRBV7-8 and TRBJ2-5, with 9 bases aligning to TRBD1. Looked up from germline, CDR1 is SGHVS and CDR2 is FQNEAQ. V shed 6 bases, J shed 4 bases, and the junction held 6 bases outside the gene matches. The CDR3 loop spans 14 amino acids. This CDR3 is CASSRQGVGETQYF. The CDR3 DNA follows: TGTGCCAGCAGTCGACAGGGGGTTGGAGAGACCCAGTACTTC.

The chain combines TRBV6-1 with TRBJ2-7; D gene ambiguous. The CDR3 contains 14 residues. Germline lookup yields CDR1 MNHNS and CDR2 SASEGT. V was clipped by 10 bases and J by 0 bases, with 16 bases between them. The CDR3 nucleotides are TGTGCCACCATAGAGGCAGCGAGCTCCTACGAGCAGTACTTC. Translation gives CATIEAASSYEQYF.

This chain uses TRBV6-1 with TRBJ1-3; 9 bases line up with TRBD1. Germline CDR1 MNHNS, CDR2 SASEGT. The V gene end was trimmed by 2 bases and the J gene end by 1 base; junction bases not matched to a gene: 12. This CDR3 has 19 residues. The CDR3 DNA is TGTGCCAGCAGTGAATCCAGGGGACAGGGTGTTCTTTCTGGAAACACCATATATTTT. Its protein product is CASSESRGQGVLSGNTIYF.

CDR3 in DNA: TGTGCCAGCAGCCAAGGCTTCATCGGGAGCTACGAGCAGTACTTC. Encoded protein: CASSQGFIGSYEQYF. The chain is built from TRBV14 and TRBJ2-7; weak D call: TRBD2 (6 bases). Germline CDR1 SGHDN, CDR2 FVKESK. This CDR3 comprises 15 residues. The ends were cut back, 1 base at V and 3 bases at J, with 13 bases in the middle.

The J gene is TRBJ1-5, the V gene TRBV2, with 12 bases aligning to TRBD1. The CDR3 has 19 residues. The germline gives CDR1 SNHLY, CDR2 FYNNEI. J lost 2 bases, V lost 2 bases, and 10 bases had no gene match. This CDR3 is CASSEKPGQGASGNQPQHF. The CDR3 DNA reads TGTGCCAGCAGTGAAAAACCGGGACAGGGGGCTTCTGGCAATCAGCCCCAGCATTTT.

As for this clone: A read error may account for a junction end that differs from germline. The chain couples TRBV9 to TRBJ2-3; 8 positions agree with TRBD1. Germline V gene sequence: CDR1 SGDLS, CDR2 YYNGEE. CDR3 size: 15 residues. In nucleotides, the CDR3 is TGTGCCAGCAGCCCCAGGGGACAGGCCACAGATGCGCAGTATTTT. Translated: CASSPRGQATDAQYF.

The chain recombines TRBV6-1 with TRBJ1-1; weak D call: TRBD1 (5 bases). The germline V gene has CDR1 MNHNS and CDR2 SASEGT. With 4 bases removed from V and 6 bases from J, the gap between germline ends came to 12 bases. This CDR3 has 13 amino acids. DNA of the CDR3: TGTGCCAGCAGTGGACGTGCGGGGGCTGAAGCTTTCTTT. This translates into CASSGRAGAEAFF.

The gene calls are TRBV5-4 and TRBJ2-5; a possible D gene is TRBD2 (5 bases). V dropped 9 bases and J dropped 5 bases, with 17 bases sitting between them. The CDR3 spans 13 residues. Germline V gives CDR1 SGHNT, CDR2 YYREEE (reference sequence). The CDR3 spells CATSVFPGETQYF. CDR3 coding DNA: TGTGCCACTAGTGTGTTTCCGGGGGAGACCCAGTACTTC.

CDR3 residues: CASSDYNEQFF. The CDR3 coding sequence is TGTGCCAGCAGTGATTACAATGAGCAGTTCTTC. This sequence joins TRBV25-1 and TRBJ2-1; D gene ambiguous. The ends were cut back, 3 bases at V and 4 bases at J, with 1 base in the middle. Germline CDR1 and CDR2: MGHDK and SYGVNS. The CDR3 is 11 residues long.

The rearrangement uses TRBV19 and TRBJ2-1; D is ambiguous. V was pared by 9 bases and J by 0 bases, with 15 bases between. The CDR3 contains 15 residues. CDR1 is LNHDA, CDR2 SQIVND, per germline (reference sequence). CDR3 in amino acids: CASNRGSSSYNEQFF. The CDR3 nucleotides read TGTGCCAGCAATCGTGGCAGCAGCTCCTACAATGAGCAGTTCTTC.